One sample yielded the 28 T cell receptor beta chains listed below, sequenced in a study of blood T cell repertoires in COVID-19. Assay: immunoSEQ multiplex PCR; the TCRdb copy retains only in-frame clones and omits some. The profile shows over 75,000 clones, roughly 82% of them singletons. The sequencing sample was made of peripheral blood. These TCRs come from a human donor in a cohort sampled during active COVID-19.

The V and J genes are TRBV5-4 and TRBJ2-7; 7 positions match TRBD2. V shed 1 base and J 3 bases; nucleotides not matched to a gene: 4. The CDR3 is 14 residues long. The germline V gene encodes CDR1 SGHNT and CDR2 YYREEE (reference sequence). CDR3 nucleotide sequence: TGTGCCAGCAGCTTGTACGGGAGGAGCTACGAGCAGTACTTC. It yields the protein CASSLYGRSYEQYF.

This chain uses TRBV6-1 with TRBJ2-1; D remains unclear. The germline gives CDR1 MNHNS, CDR2 SASEGT. The CDR3 totals 13 residues. Trimming removed 0 bases at V and 10 bases at J, with 10 bases between. In nucleotides, the CDR3 is TGTGCCAGCAGTGAAGCGCTTAATGCGGAGCAGTTCTTC. It codes for CASSEALNAEQFF.

The rearrangement links TRBV7-2 to TRBJ2-1, with D possibly matching TRBD2 (6 bases). Looked up from germline, CDR1 is SGHTA and CDR2 is FQGNSA. There are 14 residues in the CDR3. V lost 0 bases to trimming and J lost 7 bases, with 10 bases between them. The CDR3 loop reads CASSLARGGNEQFF. DNA of the CDR3: TGTGCCAGCAGCTTAGCTCGGGGAGGAAATGAGCAGTTCTTC.

This chain uses TRBV24-1 with TRBJ1-1; TRBD1 matches 8 bases. This CDR3 contains 13 residues. The V gene end was trimmed by 3 bases and the J gene end by 11 bases; junction bases not matched to a gene: 7. Germline V lookup: CDR1 KGHDR, CDR2 SFDVKD. The DNA of the CDR3 is TGTGCCACCAGTGATGGGGCAGGGGGCGAGGCTTTCTTT. Residues: CATSDGAGGEAFF.

The gene calls are TRBV5-4 and TRBJ2-7; maybe TRBD2 (6 bases). V gave up 1 base and J gave up 5 bases, with 10 bases separating them. CDR3 length equals 13 residues. CDR1 and CDR2 from the germline V gene are SGHNT and YYREEE (reference sequence). The CDR3 DNA reads TGTGCCAGCAGCTTGCAGGGAGGCAACGAGCAGTACTTC. Protein: CASSLQGGNEQYF. The full variable domain, its missing parts supplied by reference TRBV5-4 and TRBJ2-7, is ETGVTQSPTHLIKTRGQQVTLRCSSQSGHNTVSWYQQALGQGPQFIFQYYREEENGRGNFPPRFSGLQFPNYSSELNVNALELDDSALYLCASSLQGGNEQYFGPGTRLTVT.

The gene calls are TRBV18 and TRBJ1-5; no clear D. The V gene lost 5 bases and the J gene lost 7 bases, with 15 bases spanning the gap. This CDR3 comprises 14 residues. The V gene's germline CDR1 is KGHSH and CDR2 LQKENI. The CDR3 protein is CASSSGRGSQPQHF. CDR3 DNA sequence: TGTGCCAGCTCATCGGGGAGAGGGAGCCAGCCCCAGCATTTT.

V usage is TRBV7-6 and J usage is TRBJ1-1; D possibly corresponds to TRBD1 (5 bases). This CDR3 region has 13 residues. Trimming removed 5 bases at V and 4 bases at J, with 11 bases between. Germline CDR1 SGHVS, CDR2 FNYEAQ. The CDR3 DNA follows: TGTGCCAGCAGCCCTGGGGGGGTCACTGAAGCTTTCTTT. Its translation is CASSPGGVTEAFF. The full variable domain, completed using reference TRBV7-6 and TRBJ1-1, is GAGVSQSPRYKVTKRGQDVALRCDPISGHVSLYWYRQALGQGPEFLTYFNYEAQQDKSGLPNDRFSAERPEGSISTLTIQRTEQRDSAMYRCASSPGGVTEAFFGQGTRLTVV.

This chain connects TRBV29-1 to TRBJ2-7; D remains unclear. CDR3 size: 11 residues. V was clipped by 3 bases and J by 4 bases, with 7 bases between them. The germline V gene has CDR1 SQVTM and CDR2 ANQGSEA. The CDR3 DNA is TGCAGCGTTGAGGCGGCATACGAGCAGTACTTC. Its protein is CSVEAAYEQYF.

This clone showed up just once. The J gene is TRBJ2-3, the V gene TRBV7-3, with 8 bases that match TRBD2. Unmatched junction bases numbered 10, after V lost 5 bases and J lost 3 bases. The CDR3 has 16 amino acids. Germline loops: CDR1 SGHTA, CDR2 FQGTGA. DNA for the CDR3: TGTGCCAGCAGCCCTACAGGCGGGAGGTTAACAGATACGCAGTATTTT. It translates to CASSPTGGRLTDTQYF. Using reference TRBV7-3 and TRBJ2-3 for the parts outside the CDR3, the full variable domain is GAGVSQTPSNKVTEKGKYVELRCDPISGHTALYWYRQSLGQGPEFLIYFQGTGAADDSGLPNDRFFAVRPEGSVSTLKIQRTERGDSAVYLCASSPTGGRLTDTQYFGPGTRLTVL.

The V and J genes are TRBV5-6 and TRBJ1-4, with D uncertain. The germline V gene encodes CDR1 SGHDT and CDR2 YYEEEE. Trimming pared 6 bases from V and 0 bases from J, leaving 6 bases between. This CDR3 region has 13 residues. As DNA, the CDR3 is TGTGCCAGCACAGGTCCAACTAATGAAAAACTGTTTTTT. Translation gives CASTGPTNEKLFF.

This clone appeared a single time. This chain uses TRBV5-4 with TRBJ2-5, with 7 positions matching TRBD2. This CDR3 comprises 16 residues. Germline assignment: CDR1 SGHNT and CDR2 YYREEE (reference sequence). Trimming took 2 bases from V and 4 from J; bases not matched to a gene: 11. This CDR3 is CASSLDAGDWRETQYF. CDR3 in DNA: TGTGCCAGCAGCTTAGATGCGGGAGACTGGAGAGAGACCCAGTACTTC.

This clone is a singleton in its sample. V and J are TRBV5-1 and TRBJ2-3; TRBD2 matches at 7 bases. The CDR3 length is 16 residues. Germline trimming cut 1 base from V and 4 bases from J; bases unmatched to any gene: 9. The V gene's germline CDR1 is SGHRS and CDR2 YFSETQ. The CDR3 DNA reads TGCGCCAGCAGCTTGAGCTTGGCGCTAGCGGCAGATACGCAGTATTTT. This sequence encodes CASSLSLALAADTQYF.

The chain is built from TRBV19 and TRBJ2-2, with D possibly matching TRBD1 (5 bases). Germline lookup yields CDR1 LNHDA and CDR2 SQIVND (reference sequence). Trimming took 5 bases from V and 1 from J, leaving 5 bases between them. The CDR3 length is 13 residues. Here the CDR3 reads CASSGQNTGELFF. CDR3 bases: TGTGCCAGTAGTGGACAGAACACCGGGGAGCTGTTTTTT.

The chain employs TRBV6-2 or TRBV6-3 and TRBJ1-5, with 9 positions matching TRBD1. Germline V gene lookup returns CDR1 MNHEY and CDR2 SVGEGT. This CDR3 comprises 16 residues. Trimming took 2 bases from V and 1 from J; bases not matched to a gene: 3. CDR3 protein: CASSYAGTGSNQPQHF. As DNA, the CDR3 is TGTGCCAGCAGTTACGCCGGGACAGGGAGCAATCAGCCCCAGCATTTT.

The CDR3 bases are TGTGCCACGAGAGGGCTGAGCTCCTACGAGCAGTACTTC. This translates into CATRGLSSYEQYF. This chain uses TRBV3-1 (or the pseudogene TRBV3-2) with TRBJ2-7; TRBD2 might be the D (5 bases). Between the trimmed V and J ends, which lost 10 bases and 0 bases, there was a span of 13 bases. The germline gives CDR1 LGHDT, CDR2 YNNKEL (reference sequence). This CDR3 is 13 amino acids long.

As for this clone: Other DNA sequences in this specimen translate into the identical CDR3. For the CDR3, the DNA is TGTGCCAGCTCACCGGGACAGTTCAATCAGCCCCAGCATTTT. Amino acids: CASSPGQFNQPQHF. This chain connects TRBV18 to TRBJ1-5, with 7 nucleotides matching TRBD1. This CDR3 contains 14 residues. The ends lost 3 bases at V and 3 bases at J; junction bases unmatched: 2. The V gene's germline CDR1 is KGHSH and CDR2 LQKENI.

The CDR3 bases are TGTGCCAGCAGCTCCGAGGGGTCGGGACAAATCTACAATGAGCAGTTCTTC. Protein sequence: CASSSEGSGQIYNEQFF. This chain links TRBV7-9 with TRBJ2-1, with TRBD1 as a possible D gene (6 bases). V shed 4 bases and J shed 3 bases, with 19 bases lying between them. The CDR3 is 17 amino acids. Per the germline V gene, CDR1 is SEHNR and CDR2 is FQNEAQ (reference sequence).

J is TRBJ2-7 and V is TRBV27; D may be TRBD1 (6 bases). V was shortened by 6 bases and J by 3 bases, with 15 bases between the two germline ends. Germline lookup yields CDR1 MNHEY and CDR2 SMNVEV (reference sequence). This CDR3 is 14 amino acids long. CDR3 in DNA: TGTGCCAGCAGACCGGCGCAGGGGTTCTACGAGCAGTACTTC. This sequence encodes CASRPAQGFYEQYF.

The chain carries TRBV6-5 and TRBJ1-2; 8 nucleotides align to TRBD1. The CDR3 totals 11 residues. Germline CDR1 reads MNHEY; CDR2 reads SVGAGI. With 9 bases clipped from V and 12 bases from J, the junction kept 9 bases outside the gene matches. CDR3 in amino acids: CASRSDRGHTF. The CDR3 DNA sequence: TGTGCCAGTAGATCTGACAGGGGACACACCTTC.

The chain recombines TRBV20-1 with TRBJ2-7; D may be TRBD1 (6 bases). CDR1 is DFQATT and CDR2 is SNEGSKA in the germline V gene (reference sequence). V lost 3 bases and J 7 bases, leaving 19 bases between the germline ends. This CDR3 contains 14 residues. Here the CDR3 reads CSASSPQGLGEQYF. The CDR3 DNA reads as TGCAGTGCTAGTAGCCCCCAGGGGTTGGGTGAGCAGTACTTC.

CDR3 bases: TGTGCCAGCAGCCCCGCCTTTTCACCAGGGTTCAATGAGCAGTTCTTC. Translated, it gives CASSPAFSPGFNEQFF. J is TRBJ2-1 and V is TRBV7-8, with a tentative D call TRBD1 (5 bases). Trimming cost V 5 bases and J 6 bases, with 20 bases left between them. The CDR3 runs 16 residues. Germline V gives CDR1 SGHVS, CDR2 FQNEAQ.

CDR3 sequence: CASSGGDGGGIQTQYF. For the CDR3, the DNA is TGCGCCAGCAGCGGGGGTGATGGGGGTGGGATACAGACCCAGTACTTC. J is TRBJ2-5 and V is TRBV10-2; D is perhaps TRBD2 (6 bases). The CDR3 consists of 16 residues. Trimming cost V 6 bases and J 6 bases, with 23 bases left between them. CDR1 and CDR2 from the germline V gene are WSHSY and SAAADI.

This chain links TRBV19 with TRBJ1-2; 9 nucleotides agree with TRBD1. J gave up 4 bases and V 5 bases, and 2 bases lay outside the gene matches. Germline values: CDR1 LNHDA, CDR2 SQIVND (reference sequence). The CDR3 is 13 residues long. The CDR3: CASSRTGAYGYTF. Here the CDR3 DNA reads TGTGCCAGTAGTCGGACAGGGGCCTATGGCTACACCTTC. Filled out from reference TRBV19 and TRBJ1-2, the complete variable domain reads DGGITQSPKYLFRKEGQNVTLSCEQNLNHDAMYWYRQDPGQGLRLIYYSQIVNDFQKGDIAEGYSVSREKKESFPLTVTSAQKNPTAFYLCASSRTGAYGYTFGSGTRLTVV.

The rearrangement links TRBV13 to TRBJ2-1; the D gene is possibly TRBD2 (8 bases). V gave up 6 bases and J gave up 8 bases, with 32 bases separating them. Germline CDR1 and CDR2: PRHDT and FYEKMQ (reference sequence). The CDR3 consists of 19 residues. The CDR3 DNA reads as TGTGCCAGCAGTTCTAGGACAGGCAAACTAGCGGAACTTGTCCATGAGCAGTTCTTC. Its translation: CASSSRTGKLAELVHEQFF.

For the CDR3, the DNA is TGTGCCAGCAGCTTACGGGTCGACACCGGGGAGCTGTTTTTT. Its protein is CASSLRVDTGELFF. The chain couples TRBV7-9 to TRBJ2-2; D remains ambiguous. Germline V CDR1 and CDR2: SEHNR, FQNEAQ (reference sequence). Trimming removed 2 bases at V and 3 bases at J, with 7 bases between. CDR3 length: 14 amino acids.

The chain has TRBV29-1 and TRBJ2-5, with 8 bases matching TRBD2. From germline, CDR1 is SQVTM and CDR2 ANQGSEA. The CDR3 consists of 15 residues. J lost 0 bases, V lost 6 bases, and 9 bases had no gene match. CDR3 region: CSVTDGRGYQETQYF. As DNA, the CDR3 is TGCAGCGTGACGGACGGGAGGGGGTACCAAGAGACCCAGTACTTC.

This chain uses TRBV14 with TRBJ2-4; 7 positions match TRBD2. CDR3 length: 14 residues. Germline trimming cut 6 bases from V and 2 bases from J; bases unmatched to any gene: 4. Germline V lookup: CDR1 SGHDN, CDR2 FVKESK. The CDR3 sequence is CASSSGLSKNIQYF. The CDR3, as DNA: TGTGCCAGCAGTTCGGGACTATCCAAAAACATTCAGTACTTC.

The J gene is TRBJ1-1, the V gene TRBV19, with TRBD1 matching 8 bases. CDR1 is LNHDA and CDR2 is SQIVND in the germline V gene (reference sequence). CDR3 length: 13 amino acids. V lost 3 bases, J lost 8 bases, and 5 bases stayed unmatched. The CDR3 loop is CASSMSGTGEAFF. CDR3 sequence (DNA): TGTGCCAGTAGTATGAGTGGGACAGGCGAAGCTTTCTTT.